This is a list of T cell receptor beta chains from one sample in a study of patients and donors after allogeneic stem cell transplantation. MiXCR, run by TCRdb on the RT-PCR reads, gives a single entry per CDR3 protein. The profile shows 800,000 to 1,000,000 distinct CDR3 sequences, 15% to 20% of them singletons. Sequenced: blood, either unsorted or a sorted T cell fraction (not recorded which). Receptors were obtained from a human donor who was either an allogeneic HSCT recipient or a stem cell or donor lymphocyte infusion donor (not recorded which). It is not recorded whose cells these are; they may come from a transplant donor. Both conserved end residues are part of each CDR3. The D gene is left open where the match is weak. Not every row has a clone size; where given, it reads once, few, many or a size class.

abundance: -
v_gene: TRBV7-9
j_gene: TRBJ2-7
d_gene: TRBD1
CDR3aa: CASRSLGDSHEQYF
CDR3nt: TGTGCCAGCAGGAGCCTAGGGGACAGCCACGAGCAGTACTTC

abundance: few
v_gene: TRBV6-5
j_gene: TRBJ1-1
d_gene: -
CDR3aa: CASSYSKFPPVSTEAFF
CDR3nt: TGTGCCAGCAGTTACTCGAAATTCCCCCCGGTTAGTACTGAAGCTTTCTTT

abundance: -
v_gene: TRBV2
j_gene: TRBJ1-4
d_gene: -
CDR3aa: CASRPTGNPNEKLFF
CDR3nt: TGTGCCAGCAGGCCTACGGGGAATCCTAATGAAAAACTGTTTTTT

abundance: few
v_gene: TRBV27
j_gene: TRBJ1-1
d_gene: -
CDR3aa: CASRKGALMNTEAFF
CDR3nt: TGTGCCAGCAGGAAGGGCGCCCTAATGAACACTGAAGCTTTCTTT

abundance: few
v_gene: TRBV15
j_gene: TRBJ2-3
d_gene: TRBD2
CDR3aa: CATSRGTSVTDTQYF
CDR3nt: TGTGCCACCAGCAGAGGGACTAGCGTCACAGATACGCAGTATTTT

abundance: many
v_gene: TRBV4-3
j_gene: TRBJ2-3
d_gene: TRBD1
CDR3aa: CASSPRGIRTDTQYF
CDR3nt: TGCGCCAGCTCTCCCAGGGGGATCCGCACAGATACGCAGTATTTT

abundance: -
v_gene: TRBV10-3
j_gene: TRBJ1-1
d_gene: -
CDR3aa: CAIKSGVNTEAFF
CDR3nt: TGTGCCATCAAATCAGGGGTGAACACTGAAGCTTTCTTT

abundance: few
v_gene: TRBV5-1
j_gene: TRBJ2-7
d_gene: TRBD1
CDR3aa: CASSPRDSLDEQYF
CDR3nt: TGCGCCAGCAGCCCCCGGGACAGCCTGGACGAGCAGTACTTC

abundance: -
v_gene: TRBV14
j_gene: TRBJ2-5
d_gene: TRBD2
CDR3aa: CASSPLSGRSQETQYF
CDR3nt: TGTGCCAGCAGCCCCCTTAGCGGGAGGTCCCAAGAGACCCAGTACTTC

abundance: few
v_gene: TRBV30
j_gene: TRBJ2-7
d_gene: -
CDR3aa: CAWSPSESYEQYF
CDR3nt: TGTGCCTGGAGTCCTAGCGAGTCCTACGAGCAGTACTTC

abundance: few
v_gene: TRBV2
j_gene: TRBJ2-7
d_gene: -
CDR3aa: CASSDGVYEQYF
CDR3nt: TGTGCCAGCAGTGACGGTGTCTACGAGCAGTACTTC

abundance: -
v_gene: TRBV27
j_gene: TRBJ2-7
d_gene: -
CDR3aa: CASKRVSGEQYF
CDR3nt: TGTGCCAGCAAGAGGGTGTCAGGCGAGCAGTACTTC

abundance: -
v_gene: TRBV5-1
j_gene: TRBJ2-3
d_gene: -
CDR3aa: CASSPPGRYADTQYF
CDR3nt: TGCGCCAGCAGCCCACCCGGGAGATACGCAGATACGCAGTATTTT

abundance: once
v_gene: TRBV12-3/TRBV12-4
j_gene: TRBJ2-3
d_gene: TRBD2
CDR3aa: CASSPNSGTSTDTQYF
CDR3nt: TGTGCCAGCAGTCCAAATAGCGGGACTAGCACAGATACGCAGTATTTT

abundance: -
v_gene: TRBV30
j_gene: TRBJ2-7
d_gene: TRBD2
CDR3aa: CAWRRLAETYEQYF
CDR3nt: TGTGCCTGGAGACGACTAGCGGAGACCTACGAGCAGTACTTC

abundance: few
v_gene: TRBV18
j_gene: TRBJ1-6
d_gene: TRBD1
CDR3aa: CASSNTGALNSPLHF
CDR3nt: TGTGCCAGCTCAAACACAGGGGCCTTGAATTCACCCCTCCACTTT

abundance: -
v_gene: TRBV29-1
j_gene: TRBJ2-7
d_gene: -
CDR3aa: CSVEGSSYEQYF
CDR3nt: TGCAGCGTTGAGGGCAGCTCCTACGAGCAGTACTTC

abundance: few
v_gene: TRBV13
j_gene: TRBJ2-1
d_gene: TRBD1
CDR3aa: CASSPAGTGAYNEQFF
CDR3nt: TGTGCCAGCAGCCCGGCCGGGACAGGGGCCTACAATGAGCAGTTCTTC

abundance: few
v_gene: TRBV20-1
j_gene: TRBJ2-7
d_gene: -
CDR3aa: CSAHRAEQYF
CDR3nt: TGCAGTGCTCACAGGGCCGAGCAGTACTTC

abundance: few
v_gene: TRBV29-1
j_gene: TRBJ1-1
d_gene: -
CDR3aa: CSVVTGTGGFF
CDR3nt: TGCAGCGTCGTTACCGGGACTGGGGGTTTCTTT

abundance: few
v_gene: TRBV6-5
j_gene: TRBJ1-2
d_gene: -
CDR3aa: CASSYSPLLRGYTF
CDR3nt: TGTGCCAGCAGTTACTCGCCCTTACTCAGGGGCTACACCTTC

abundance: few
v_gene: TRBV6-5
j_gene: TRBJ1-2
d_gene: -
CDR3aa: CASSSRPLLNYGYTF
CDR3nt: TGTGCCAGCAGTTCCAGACCACTGCTTAACTATGGCTACACCTTC

abundance: -
v_gene: TRBV18
j_gene: TRBJ2-5
d_gene: -
CDR3aa: CASSPIGAGTAQETQYF
CDR3nt: TGTGCCAGCTCACCAATCGGTGCCGGGACGGCACAAGAGACCCAGTACTTC

abundance: few
v_gene: TRBV5-6
j_gene: TRBJ2-1
d_gene: TRBD2
CDR3aa: CASSSFGLAGAGNEQFF
CDR3nt: TGTGCCAGCAGCTCTTTCGGGCTAGCGGGAGCTGGGAATGAGCAGTTCTTC

abundance: -
v_gene: TRBV27
j_gene: TRBJ2-7
d_gene: TRBD1
CDR3aa: CASSTGQGAREQYF
CDR3nt: TGTGCCAGCAGTACGGGACAGGGGGCGCGTGAGCAGTACTTC

abundance: -
v_gene: TRBV4-3
j_gene: TRBJ1-5
d_gene: -
CDR3aa: CASSQDLQYNQPQHF
CDR3nt: TGCGCCAGCAGCCAAGATCTCCAGTACAATCAGCCCCAGCATTTT

abundance: -
v_gene: TRBV24-1
j_gene: TRBJ2-3
d_gene: -
CDR3aa: CATSDRASSTDTQYF
CDR3nt: TGTGCCACCAGTGATCGAGCATCTAGCACAGATACGCAGTATTTT

abundance: -
v_gene: TRBV7-2
j_gene: TRBJ1-2
d_gene: -
CDR3aa: CASSPGYGPGYTF
CDR3nt: TGTGCCAGCAGTCCAGGATACGGTCCTGGCTACACCTTC

abundance: few
v_gene: TRBV29-1
j_gene: TRBJ1-1
d_gene: TRBD1
CDR3aa: CSVKGGAGLNTEAFF
CDR3nt: TGCAGCGTTAAAGGGGGCGCAGGACTGAACACTGAAGCTTTCTTT

abundance: -
v_gene: TRBV6-4
j_gene: TRBJ1-2
d_gene: -
CDR3aa: CASRPGANYGYTF
CDR3nt: TGTGCCAGCCGGCCGGGCGCTAACTATGGCTACACCTTC

abundance: few
v_gene: TRBV27
j_gene: TRBJ2-7
d_gene: TRBD1
CDR3aa: CASSSLDRGYEQYF
CDR3nt: TGTGCCAGCAGTTCGCTGGACAGGGGATACGAGCAGTACTTC

abundance: -
v_gene: TRBV3-1
j_gene: TRBJ2-3
d_gene: TRBD1
CDR3aa: CASSRANRGISGTQYF
CDR3nt: TGTGCCAGCAGCCGAGCGAACAGGGGGATTTCAGGGACGCAGTATTTT

abundance: -
v_gene: TRBV7-3
j_gene: TRBJ2-1
d_gene: TRBD2
CDR3aa: CASSLGVAGGEFNEQFF
CDR3nt: TGTGCCAGCAGCTTAGGGGTAGCGGGAGGGGAATTCAATGAGCAGTTCTTC

abundance: -
v_gene: TRBV14
j_gene: TRBJ1-6
d_gene: TRBD1
CDR3aa: CASSPGTGANSPLHF
CDR3nt: TGTGCCAGCAGCCCCGGGACAGGGGCCAACTCACCCCTCCACTTT

abundance: few
v_gene: TRBV24-1
j_gene: TRBJ1-2
d_gene: TRBD1
CDR3aa: CATAGQAESYTF
CDR3nt: TGTGCCACCGCCGGACAGGCGGAAAGCTACACCTTC

abundance: -
v_gene: TRBV5-1
j_gene: TRBJ2-1
d_gene: TRBD1
CDR3aa: CASSSQPRGPVTYNEQFF
CDR3nt: TGCGCCAGCAGCTCCCAACCTAGGGGGCCCGTAACCTACAATGAGCAGTTCTTC

abundance: few
v_gene: TRBV10-3
j_gene: TRBJ1-5
d_gene: -
CDR3aa: CAISELLPGPEYQPQHF
CDR3nt: TGTGCCATCAGTGAACTCCTTCCGGGCCCCGAGTATCAGCCCCAGCATTTT